The T cell receptor beta chain described here comes from a study of T cell clonotyping in hematopoietic cell transplantation. General observations from the study: At the given depth, recipient repertoires were over 97% de novo clonotypes. Broader posttransplant TCR repertoire diversity was predicted by graft donor and pretransplant recipient Inverse Simpson Index values. Pathologically expanded recipient clonotypes increased progressively from day 30 to day 180 as diversity fell. No sorting was done, leaving CD4 and CD8 contributions mixed.

Sequencing used immunoSEQ multiplex PCR; TCRdb keeps in-frame clones, though not all of them. Here the sample spans over 8,500 clones, 60% to 80% being singletons. CDR1 is MDHEN and CDR2 is SYDVKM in the germline V gene. The CDR3 spans 14 residues. With 10 bases clipped from V and 4 bases from J, the junction kept 13 bases outside the gene matches. With regard to this clone: Its antigen is currently unknown.

The sequence was obtained from a female patient aged 45 to 65 who had an allogeneic stem cell transplant from a related donor, so the T cells may come from the graft donor. Some clones in this sample may be carry-over from other donors' samples. The chain links TRBV28 to TRBJ2-7; 7 bases map to TRBD2. The sequencing used peripheral blood mononuclear cells, collected 180 days after allogeneic stem cell transplant. CDR3 nucleotides: TGTGCCACCCAAAGCGGGACTCAACTATACGAGCAGTACTTC. Its translation is CATQSGTQLYEQYF.